This TCR beta chain was sequenced in a study of T cells in Graves' hyperthyroidism and ophthalmopathy. Findings and caveats of the study: Ophthalmopathy was distinguished from stable hyperthyroidism by 13 V-J signatures.

There are 17 residues in the CDR3. CDR1 is MNHEY, CDR2 SVGEGT, per germline. V trimming: 5 bases; J trimming: 3 bases; junction bases outside the gene matches: 12. Thyroid ultrasound and orbital computed tomography, with clinical symptoms and serum thyroxine and TRAb, informed diagnoses. Amplified TCR beta CDR3 regions came from RNA transcripts. First-round RT-PCR of the TCR CDR3 relied on the HTBI primer set. MiXCR, run by TCRdb on the multiplex PCR reads, gives a single entry per CDR3 protein. The sample contains approximately 620,000 distinct CDR3 sequences, around 14% of which appear only once. This clonotype was observed a handful of times. Antigen unknown.

The sample consisted of blood. V usage is TRBV6-2 or TRBV6-3 and J usage is TRBJ2-5, with 10 positions matching TRBD2. The receptor was derived from a woman younger than 45 with Graves' hyperthyroidism that later progressed to Graves' ophthalmopathy. Here the CDR3 DNA reads TGTGCCAGCAGTGGACTAGCGGTCATTCGGGAAAAAGAGACCCAGTACTTC. This encodes CASSGLAVIREKETQYF.